The 23 T cell receptor beta chains in this list originate from one sample, sequenced in a study of T cell repertoires in cytomegalovirus infection. TCRdb fed the reads into MiXCR, producing one record per CDR3 protein. The sample includes roughly 46,000 distinct CDR3 sequences, 20% to 25% of them seen just once. Their target antigens are unknown. The specimen sequenced was PBMCs, sequenced either directly or after in vitro stimulation (not recorded which). The receptors here all came from a human donor in good health (CMV status not recorded). Some clones in this sample may be carry-over from other donors' samples.

This clonotype occurred once. The rearrangement joins TRBV18 to TRBJ2-7; 9 positions match TRBD1. V trimming: 6 bases; J trimming: 1 base; junction bases outside the gene matches: 7. The CDR3 consists of 15 residues. Germline CDR1 and CDR2: KGHSH and LQKENI. CDR3 bases: TGTGCCAGCTCGCCCGGGACAGGGCTATCCTACGAGCAGTACTTC. This encodes CASSPGTGLSYEQYF.

This clonotype has just a few counts. The chain combines TRBV2 with TRBJ1-1; D is ambiguous. The CDR3 is 15 amino acids. V lost 0 bases, J lost 4 bases, and 12 bases lay in between. Germline V gives CDR1 SNHLY, CDR2 FYNNEI. The CDR3 DNA is TGTGCCAGCAGTGAAGCTTCACAGAGAATCACTGAAGCTTTCTTT. Encoded protein: CASSEASQRITEAFF.

The table lists this clonotype with many counts. This sequence joins TRBV7-9 and TRBJ2-1, with D uncertain. The germline CDR1 and CDR2 sequences are SEHNR and FQNEAQ (reference sequence). This CDR3 is 14 amino acids long. The V and J ends lost 3 bases and 5 bases respectively, with 11 bases between them. The CDR3 DNA follows: TGTGCCAGCAGCTTCATGGCTACAAACAATGAGCAGTTCTTC. It yields the protein CASSFMATNNEQFF.

This clonotype has a count of ten or more. The rearrangement links TRBV12-3 or TRBV12-4 to TRBJ2-3; TRBD2 might be the D (6 bases). The CDR3 is made up of 17 amino acids. Trimming left V 5 bases short and J 0 bases short, with 18 bases between. CDR3 protein: CASSPSQRVFSTDTQYF. CDR3 nucleotides: TGTGCCAGCAGTCCCTCCCAGCGGGTATTTAGCACAGATACGCAGTATTTT.

This clonotype was seen many times. This sequence joins TRBV7-9 and TRBJ2-3; 9 bases match TRBD2. This CDR3 region has 17 residues. CDR1 is SEHNR and CDR2 is FQNEAQ in the germline V gene (reference sequence). V shed 1 base and J 7 bases; nucleotides not matched to a gene: 12. The CDR3 loop is CASSLDVAGAAVHTQYF. CDR3 coding DNA: TGTGCCAGCAGCTTAGATGTAGCGGGGGCTGCAGTACATACGCAGTATTTT.

This clonotype has at least ten counts. Here the CDR3 DNA reads TGTGCCAGCAGCGCCCTAGCGGGGGGCTGGTCAGATACGCAGTATTTT. This sequence encodes CASSALAGGWSDTQYF. The chain carries TRBV7-2 and TRBJ2-3; 11 bases line up with TRBD2. V lost 5 bases and J lost 4; bases outside the gene matches: 8. The germline V gene encodes CDR1 SGHTA and CDR2 FQGNSA. The CDR3 runs to 16 residues.

The chain recombines TRBV29-1 with TRBJ2-1; either TRBD1 or TRBD2 may fit D (5 bases each). The CDR3 consists of 13 residues. In germline, CDR1 is SQVTM, CDR2 ANQGSEA. V dropped 3 bases and J dropped 8 bases, with 14 bases sitting between them. In DNA form, the CDR3 reads TGCAGCGTTGATCCCCCGATGGGGGATGAGCAGTTCTTC. Translated, it gives CSVDPPMGDEQFF.

V gene TRBV2 combines with J gene TRBJ2-6; a weak D match, TRBD1 (6 bases). From germline, CDR1 is SNHLY and CDR2 FYNNEI. The length of the CDR3 is 14 residues. V was shortened by 6 bases and J by 4 bases, with 10 bases between the two germline ends. CDR3 amino acids: CASRNRVGANVLTF. Here the CDR3 DNA reads TGTGCCAGCAGAAACAGGGTCGGGGCCAACGTCCTGACTTTC.

In this sample, this clonotype turned up many times. V is TRBV7-2 and J is TRBJ2-1, with D uncertain. This CDR3 contains 13 residues. The V end lost 6 bases, the J end lost 3 bases, and 9 bases lay between the germline ends. CDR1 is SGHTA and CDR2 is FQGNSA in the germline V gene. For the CDR3, the DNA is TGTGCCAGCAGTACGAGAGTCTACAATGAGCAGTTCTTC. Amino acids: CASSTRVYNEQFF.

This clonotype was found a few times. The chain uses TRBV6-6 and TRBJ1-1, with unresolved D. CDR1 and CDR2 from the germline V gene are MNHNY and SVGAGI (reference sequence). Trimming stripped 0 bases from V and 11 bases from J, with 13 bases between. The CDR3 contains 13 residues. CDR3 nucleotides: TGTGCCAGCAGTTACTCTGAGAGTGTAAGGGCTTTCTTT. Its protein is CASSYSESVRAFF.

This clonotype showed up just a few times. The chain employs TRBV5-4 and TRBJ2-3, with unresolved D. CDR3 length equals 12 residues. Germline CDR1 is SGHNT and CDR2 is YYREEE (reference sequence). V was shortened by 4 bases and J by 2 bases, with 5 bases between the two germline ends. The CDR3 protein is CASSDTTDTQYF. DNA of the CDR3: TGTGCCAGCAGCGACACCACAGATACGCAGTATTTT.

The V gene is TRBV7-6, the J gene TRBJ2-2, with D possibly TRBD1 on 5 matching bases. This CDR3 spans 15 amino acids. Germline V gene data show CDR1 as SGHVS and CDR2 as FNYEAQ. Between the trimmed V and J ends, which lost 2 bases and 4 bases, there was a span of 11 bases. CDR3 sequence reads: CASSLQGSSTGELFF. CDR3 nucleotide sequence: TGTGCCAGCAGCTTACAGGGTTCGTCCACCGGGGAGCTGTTTTTT. Full variable domain (missing parts from reference TRBV7-6 and TRBJ2-2): GAGVSQSPRYKVTKRGQDVALRCDPISGHVSLYWYRQALGQGPEFLTYFNYEAQQDKSGLPNDRFSAERPEGSISTLTIQRTEQRDSAMYRCASSLQGSSTGELFFGEGSRLTVL.

V usage is TRBV2 and J usage is TRBJ2-5, with D unclear. Deletions cut 5 bases from V and 1 base from J, with 2 bases between. CDR3 length: 11 amino acids. Germline V lookup: CDR1 SNHLY, CDR2 FYNNEI. As DNA, the CDR3 is TGTGCCAGCAGTTCCCAAGAGACCCAGTACTTC. It encodes CASSSQETQYF.

V usage is TRBV4-2 and J usage is TRBJ2-7; maybe TRBD1 (6 bases). The CDR3 is 14 residues long. In germline, CDR1 is LGHNA, CDR2 YNFKEQ. The ends were cut back, 1 base at V and 0 bases at J, with 7 bases in the middle. The CDR3 nucleotides read TGTGCCAGCAGCCAAGGAGGGGGCTCCTACGAGCAGTACTTC. Translation gives CASSQGGGSYEQYF.

This clonotype appeared many times. This rearrangement joins TRBV11-2 to TRBJ2-2, with a weak D call TRBD2 (5 bases). Looked up from germline, CDR1 is SGHAT and CDR2 is FQNNGV. V dropped 0 bases and J dropped 4 bases, with 9 bases sitting between them. The CDR3 runs 15 residues. CDR3 loop: CASSLDLDFTGELFF. For the CDR3, the DNA is TGTGCCAGCAGCTTAGATCTGGACTTCACCGGGGAGCTGTTTTTT.

This clonotype appeared many times. This chain uses TRBV7-2 with TRBJ2-2; the match to TRBD2 covers 7 bases. In germline, CDR1 is SGHTA, CDR2 FQGNSA. The CDR3 totals 14 residues. V trimming: 6 bases; J trimming: 5 bases; junction bases outside the gene matches: 6. The DNA of the CDR3 is TGTGCCAGCAGGAGGACTAGACTTACCGGGGAGCTGTTTTTT. Residues: CASRRTRLTGELFF.

The chain couples TRBV24-1 to TRBJ2-5, with no clear D. Germline V CDR1 and CDR2: KGHDR, SFDVKD. The CDR3 is made up of 12 amino acids. Trimming took 10 bases from V and 7 from J, leaving 15 bases between them. This CDR3 is CATGTDLGTQYF. CDR3 nucleotide sequence: TGTGCCACTGGAACGGACCTAGGGACCCAGTACTTC.

This sequence joins TRBV20-1 and TRBJ2-5; no firm D call. Trimming stripped 2 bases from V and 5 bases from J, with 9 bases between. This CDR3 comprises 12 residues. The V gene's germline CDR1 is DFQATT and CDR2 SNEGSKA (reference sequence). The CDR3 reads CSARRSAETQYF. The CDR3 bases are TGCAGTGCTAGACGTTCGGCGGAGACCCAGTACTTC.

This clonotype was observed a single time. This chain joins TRBV28 and TRBJ2-2; possibly TRBD2 for D (5 bases). CDR1 is MDHEN and CDR2 is SYDVKM in the germline V gene. CDR3 size: 15 residues. Deletions cut 8 bases from V and 4 bases from J, with 17 bases between. CDR3 region: CASSSPPAGTGELFF. DNA for the CDR3: TGTGCCAGCTCGTCCCCGCCGGCGGGCACCGGGGAGCTGTTTTTT. The variable domain in full, with the rest retrieved from reference TRBV28 and TRBJ2-2, is DVKVTQSSRYLVKRTGEKVFLECVQDMDHENMFWYRQDPGLGLRLIYFSYDVKMKEKGDIPEGYSVSREKKERFSLILESASTNQTSMYLCASSSPPAGTGELFFGEGSRLTVL.

The chain combines TRBV5-1 with TRBJ2-5; D may correspond to TRBD1 or TRBD2 (7 bases each). The CDR3 has 13 amino acids. V was shortened by 9 bases and J by 4 bases, with 16 bases between the two germline ends. Germline V CDR1 and CDR2: SGHRS, YFSETQ. DNA for the CDR3: TGCGCCACAGGGGGGGCCCTTGGAGAGACCCAGTACTTC. Protein product: CATGGALGETQYF.

This chain uses TRBV5-4 with TRBJ2-1; D not resolved. Trimming pared 0 bases from V and 8 bases from J, leaving 9 bases between. The CDR3 consists of 13 residues. Germline CDR1 and CDR2: SGHNT and YYREEE (reference sequence). CDR3 loop: CASSLVPAYEQFF. CDR3 bases: TGTGCCAGCAGCTTGGTCCCCGCCTATGAGCAGTTCTTC. Looking up the rest from reference TRBV5-4 and TRBJ2-1 gives the full variable domain: ETGVTQSPTHLIKTRGQQVTLRCSSQSGHNTVSWYQQALGQGPQFIFQYYREEENGRGNFPPRFSGLQFPNYSSELNVNALELDDSALYLCASSLVPAYEQFFGPGTRLTVL.

Only a few counts were recorded for this clonotype. This chain connects TRBV20-1 to TRBJ1-6; 7 bases fit TRBD1. V lost 2 bases, J lost 7 bases, and 8 bases stayed unmatched. The CDR3 consists of 15 residues. CDR1 is DFQATT and CDR2 is SNEGSKA in the germline V gene (reference sequence). CDR3 nucleotide sequence: TGCAGTGCTAGAAAAACCGGACAGGTGAATTCACCCCTCCACTTT. This codes for CSARKTGQVNSPLHF.

This clonotype was observed a handful of times. The gene calls are TRBV12-3 or TRBV12-4 and TRBJ2-3; D is uncertain. CDR3 size: 13 residues. Trimming stripped 6 bases from V and 3 bases from J, with 10 bases between. In DNA, the CDR3 is TGTGCCAGCAGCCCAATCCGGACAGATACGCAGTATTTT. It encodes CASSPIRTDTQYF.